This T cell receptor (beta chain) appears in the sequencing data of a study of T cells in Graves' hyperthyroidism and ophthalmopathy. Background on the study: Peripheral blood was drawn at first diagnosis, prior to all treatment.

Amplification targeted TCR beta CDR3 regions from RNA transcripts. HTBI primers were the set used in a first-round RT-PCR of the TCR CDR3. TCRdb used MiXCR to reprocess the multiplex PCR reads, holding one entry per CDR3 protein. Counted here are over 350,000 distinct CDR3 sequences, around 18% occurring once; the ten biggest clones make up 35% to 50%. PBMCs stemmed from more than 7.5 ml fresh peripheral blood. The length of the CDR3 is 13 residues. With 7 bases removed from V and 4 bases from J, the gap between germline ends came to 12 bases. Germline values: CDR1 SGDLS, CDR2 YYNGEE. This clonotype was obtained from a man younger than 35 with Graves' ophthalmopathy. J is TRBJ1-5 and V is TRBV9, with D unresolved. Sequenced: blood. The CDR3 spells CASADGPNQPQHF. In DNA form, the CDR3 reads TGTGCCAGCGCGGACGGTCCAAATCAGCCCCAGCATTTT. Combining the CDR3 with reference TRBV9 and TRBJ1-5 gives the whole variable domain DSGVTQTPKHLITATGQRVTLRCSPRSGDLSVYWYQQSLDQGLQFLIQYYNGEERAKGNILERFSAQQFPDLHSELNLSSLELGDSALYFCASADGPNQPQHFGDGTRLSIL.